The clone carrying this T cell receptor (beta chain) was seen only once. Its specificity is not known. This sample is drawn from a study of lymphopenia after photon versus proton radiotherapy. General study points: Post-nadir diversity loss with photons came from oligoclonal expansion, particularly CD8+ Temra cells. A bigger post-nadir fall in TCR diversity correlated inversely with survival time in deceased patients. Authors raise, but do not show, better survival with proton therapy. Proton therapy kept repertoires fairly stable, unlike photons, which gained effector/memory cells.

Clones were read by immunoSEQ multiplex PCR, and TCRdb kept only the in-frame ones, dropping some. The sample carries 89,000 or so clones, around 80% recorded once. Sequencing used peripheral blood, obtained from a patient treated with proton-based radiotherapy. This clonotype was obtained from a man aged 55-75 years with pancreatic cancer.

CDR3 nucleotides: TGTGCCTGGAAGGGACAAGATAGCACCTATGGCTACACCTTC. Amino acid sequence: CAWKGQDSTYGYTF. The chain recombines TRBV30 with TRBJ1-2; the D gene is possibly TRBD1 (6 bases). Germline V gives CDR1 GTSNPN, CDR2 SVGIG (reference sequence). Trimming removed 4 bases from V and 4 bases from J, with 16 bases in between. CDR3 size: 14 residues. The entire variable domain, with the rest obtained from reference TRBV30 and TRBJ1-2, is as follows: SQTIHQWPATLVQPVGSPLSLECTVEGTSNPNLYWYRQAAGRGLQLLFYSVGIGQISSEVPQNLSASRPQDRQFILSSKKLLLSDSGFYLCAWKGQDSTYGYTFGSGTRLTVV.